Listed below are T cell receptor beta chains from one sample, sequenced in a study of radiotherapy plus CTLA-4 blockade in lung cancer. Assay used: immunoSEQ multiplex PCR; TCRdb lists only in-frame clones, some missing. The data show tens of thousands of clones, 70% to 90% seen once. Sequencing used peripheral blood, obtained from a patient treated with radiotherapy plus ipilimumab. The receptors come from a human donor with non-small cell lung cancer that progressed on radiotherapy plus ipilimumab. The CDR3 runs from the conserved cysteine through the conserved F or W. D genes are given only for firm matches.

D gene: TRBD2
CDR3 length: 20
V gene: TRBV9
J gene: TRBJ2-5
CDR3 protein: CASSVGLRSGGPLYQETQYF

D gene: NA
CDR3 length: 13
V gene: TRBV19
J gene: TRBJ1-3
CDR3 protein: CASSPPPGNTIYF

D gene: TRBD1
CDR3 length: 14
V gene: TRBV30
J gene: TRBJ1-5
CDR3 protein: CAWSPQGAKQPQHF

D gene: TRBD2
CDR3 length: 16
V gene: TRBV10-3
J gene: TRBJ2-5
CDR3 protein: CAIRGTSGAETETQYF

D gene: NA
CDR3 length: 15
V gene: TRBV9
J gene: TRBJ2-2
CDR3 protein: CASSAKGLPTGELFF

D gene: NA
CDR3 length: 13
V gene: TRBV27
J gene: TRBJ2-7
CDR3 protein: CASSFRGGNEQYF

D gene: NA
CDR3 length: 17
V gene: TRBV2
J gene: TRBJ1-5
CDR3 protein: CASSEEEWGLWNQPQHF

D gene: NA
CDR3 length: 14
V gene: TRBV6-5
J gene: TRBJ1-3
CDR3 protein: CASRPDSSGNTIYF

D gene: NA
CDR3 length: 16
V gene: TRBV5-4
J gene: TRBJ2-2
CDR3 protein: CASSLQPLTYTGELFF

D gene: TRBD1
CDR3 length: 14
V gene: TRBV18
J gene: TRBJ2-7
CDR3 protein: CASSLSGTGREQYF

D gene: NA
CDR3 length: 15
V gene: TRBV7-8
J gene: TRBJ1-1
CDR3 protein: CASSLTRGGETEAFF

D gene: TRBD1
CDR3 length: 19
V gene: TRBV27
J gene: TRBJ1-4
CDR3 protein: CASSLRPGTGGATNEKLFF

D gene: NA
CDR3 length: 15
V gene: TRBV6-4
J gene: TRBJ2-1
CDR3 protein: CASSAPGAAYNEQFF

D gene: NA
CDR3 length: 15
V gene: TRBV14
J gene: TRBJ2-3
CDR3 protein: CASSQEYSFTDTQYF

D gene: NA
CDR3 length: 15
V gene: TRBV21-1
J gene: TRBJ2-3
CDR3 protein: CASSKGNRRTDTQYF

D gene: TRBD1
CDR3 length: 13
V gene: TRBV28
J gene: TRBJ1-5
CDR3 protein: CASRGQGDQPQHF

D gene: TRBD1
CDR3 length: 15
V gene: TRBV5-5
J gene: TRBJ1-1
CDR3 protein: CASSFQGARTTEAFF

D gene: NA
CDR3 length: 14
V gene: TRBV30
J gene: TRBJ1-5
CDR3 protein: CAWSEGTSNQPQHF

D gene: NA
CDR3 length: 14
V gene: TRBV5-6
J gene: TRBJ1-5
CDR3 protein: CASSLWGAGQPQHF

D gene: NA
CDR3 length: 15
V gene: TRBV15
J gene: TRBJ1-2
CDR3 protein: CATSRGDRGAYGYTF

D gene: NA
CDR3 length: 14
V gene: TRBV28
J gene: TRBJ1-3
CDR3 protein: CASSLSSSGNTIYF

D gene: NA
CDR3 length: 12
V gene: TRBV29-1
J gene: TRBJ2-7
CDR3 protein: CSVGRTAYEQYF

D gene: NA
CDR3 length: 16
V gene: TRBV28
J gene: TRBJ2-1
CDR3 protein: CASSLLLGILYNEQFF

D gene: TRBD1
CDR3 length: 13
V gene: TRBV7-2
J gene: TRBJ2-7
CDR3 protein: CASSLLGGDEQYF

D gene: TRBD1
CDR3 length: 15
V gene: TRBV5-1
J gene: TRBJ1-5
CDR3 protein: CASSLGLAGGQPQHF

D gene: NA
CDR3 length: 11
V gene: TRBV2
J gene: TRBJ2-7
CDR3 protein: CASSDVTEQYF

D gene: NA
CDR3 length: 16
V gene: TRBV7-2
J gene: TRBJ1-1
CDR3 protein: CASSLEGRLRDTEAFF

D gene: NA
CDR3 length: 12
V gene: TRBV18
J gene: TRBJ1-2
CDR3 protein: CASGRGGYGYTF

D gene: TRBD1
CDR3 length: 16
V gene: TRBV5-1
J gene: TRBJ1-1
CDR3 protein: CASSHESGGLNTEAFF

D gene: TRBD1
CDR3 length: 13
V gene: TRBV5-6
J gene: TRBJ2-7
CDR3 protein: CASSLDRQRKQYF

D gene: NA
CDR3 length: 14
V gene: TRBV28
J gene: TRBJ1-2
CDR3 protein: CASSFTGGKWGYTF

D gene: NA
CDR3 length: 17
V gene: TRBV9
J gene: TRBJ2-7
CDR3 protein: CASSVGGGIGSTYEQYF

D gene: NA
CDR3 length: 13
V gene: TRBV2
J gene: TRBJ2-5
CDR3 protein: CASSERQKETQYF

D gene: NA
CDR3 length: 13
V gene: TRBV6-6
J gene: TRBJ2-6
CDR3 protein: CASSLPGANVLTF

D gene: TRBD2
CDR3 length: 16
V gene: TRBV7-9
J gene: TRBJ2-1
CDR3 protein: CASSRDSGRVYNEQFF

D gene: NA
CDR3 length: 15
V gene: TRBV15
J gene: TRBJ1-2
CDR3 protein: CATSSDGQPVSGYTF

D gene: TRBD1
CDR3 length: 15
V gene: TRBV7-8
J gene: TRBJ2-7
CDR3 protein: CASSAPQGASGEQYF

D gene: NA
CDR3 length: 12
V gene: TRBV6-1
J gene: TRBJ1-2
CDR3 protein: CASSETSYGYTF

D gene: NA
CDR3 length: 15
V gene: TRBV27
J gene: TRBJ2-4
CDR3 protein: CASSLGAGYANIQYF

D gene: NA
CDR3 length: 11
V gene: TRBV28
J gene: TRBJ2-5
CDR3 protein: CASSSQETQYF

D gene: NA
CDR3 length: 14
V gene: TRBV6-1
J gene: TRBJ1-1
CDR3 protein: CASSERVTPSGAFF

D gene: TRBD2
CDR3 length: 17
V gene: TRBV4-1
J gene: TRBJ2-2
CDR3 protein: CASSQAPGAGGTGELFF

D gene: NA
CDR3 length: 14
V gene: TRBV7-2
J gene: TRBJ2-2
CDR3 protein: CASSRFISTGELFF

D gene: NA
CDR3 length: 13
V gene: TRBV6-1
J gene: TRBJ1-4
CDR3 protein: CASTGIANEKLFF

D gene: NA
CDR3 length: 18
V gene: TRBV21-1
J gene: TRBJ1-2
CDR3 protein: CASSNPRNTVASNYGYTF

D gene: NA
CDR3 length: 12
V gene: TRBV7-2
J gene: TRBJ2-7
CDR3 protein: CASSLTAYEQYF

D gene: NA
CDR3 length: 14
V gene: TRBV6-5
J gene: TRBJ1-1
CDR3 protein: CASSSLPGNTEAFF

D gene: NA
CDR3 length: 13
V gene: TRBV19
J gene: TRBJ1-1
CDR3 protein: CASSLTGNTEAFF

D gene: TRBD2
CDR3 length: 15
V gene: TRBV6-1
J gene: TRBJ2-5
CDR3 protein: CASSEGWAGGETQYF

D gene: NA
CDR3 length: 15
V gene: TRBV11-2
J gene: TRBJ2-1
CDR3 protein: CASSRPGRSYNEQFF

D gene: NA
CDR3 length: 16
V gene: TRBV14
J gene: TRBJ2-1
CDR3 protein: CASSQDWSGVYNEQFF

D gene: NA
CDR3 length: 14
V gene: TRBV27
J gene: TRBJ2-7
CDR3 protein: CASRFLGQTYEQYF

D gene: NA
CDR3 length: 14
V gene: TRBV27
J gene: TRBJ2-1
CDR3 protein: CASTPGLGDREQFF

D gene: TRBD1
CDR3 length: 14
V gene: TRBV5-1
J gene: TRBJ2-7
CDR3 protein: CASSGRTGGYEQYF